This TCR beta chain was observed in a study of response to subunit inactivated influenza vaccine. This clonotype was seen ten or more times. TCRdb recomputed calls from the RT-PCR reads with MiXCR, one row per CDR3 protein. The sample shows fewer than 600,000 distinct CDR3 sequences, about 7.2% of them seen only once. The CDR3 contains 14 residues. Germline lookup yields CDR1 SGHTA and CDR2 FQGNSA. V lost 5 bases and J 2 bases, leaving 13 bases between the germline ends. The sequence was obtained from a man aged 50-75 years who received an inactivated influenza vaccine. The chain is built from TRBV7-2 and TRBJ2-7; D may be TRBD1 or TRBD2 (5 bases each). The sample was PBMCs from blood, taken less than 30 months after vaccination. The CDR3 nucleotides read TGTGCCAGCAGCGATGGGACGGTCACCTACGAGCAGTACTTC. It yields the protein CASSDGTVTYEQYF.